These 28 T cell receptor beta chains share one sample of origin, sequenced in a study of T cells in Graves' hyperthyroidism and ophthalmopathy. The TCR beta CDR3 regions underwent amplification using RNA transcripts as the source. A first-round RT-PCR of the TCR CDR3 used the HTBI primer set. TCRdb used MiXCR to reprocess the multiplex PCR reads, holding one entry per CDR3 protein. Here the sample spans about 420,000 distinct CDR3 sequences, roughly 13% being singletons. The sequenced sample was blood. These TCRs come from a woman between 18 and 29 years old with Graves' hyperthyroidism.

This clonotype was picked up many times. This chain connects TRBV5-1 to TRBJ1-1; 7 bases are a match to TRBD1. The ends lost 5 bases at V and 0 bases at J; junction bases unmatched: 16. The CDR3 is 18 residues long. Germline V gives CDR1 SGHRS, CDR2 YFSETQ. As DNA, the CDR3 is TGCGCCAGCAGACCCGGGACAGCAGAGGCGTATATGAACACTGAAGCTTTCTTT. It codes for CASRPGTAEAYMNTEAFF. The whole variable domain, filled in from reference TRBV5-1 and TRBJ1-1, reads KAGVTQTPRYLIKTRGQQVTLSCSPISGHRSVSWYQQTPGQGLQFLFEYFSETQRNKGNFPGRFSGRQFSNSRSEMNVSTLELGDSALYLCASRPGTAEAYMNTEAFFGQGTRLTVV.

This clonotype was recorded at least ten times. The chain couples TRBV7-2 to TRBJ2-6, with TRBD2 identical over 8 bases. Germline lookup yields CDR1 SGHTA and CDR2 FQGNSA. The V and J ends lost 6 bases and 0 bases, in that order; junction bases with no gene match: 7. The CDR3 extends over 17 amino acids. The CDR3 sequence is CASRAGTSYSGANVLTF. The CDR3, as DNA: TGTGCCAGCAGAGCCGGGACTAGTTACTCTGGGGCCAACGTCCTGACTTTC.

The table lists this clonotype with many counts. This rearrangement joins TRBV7-2 to TRBJ2-5; 8 bases line up with TRBD1. CDR1 is SGHTA and CDR2 is FQGNSA in the germline V gene. The CDR3 is made up of 14 amino acids. Trimming cost V 5 bases and J 2 bases; bases outside gene matches: 4. This chain's CDR3 is CASSRTGQQETQYF. In DNA form, the CDR3 reads TGTGCCAGCAGCCGGACAGGGCAACAAGAGACCCAGTACTTC.

The V gene is TRBV5-6, the J gene TRBJ1-5, with 11 bases lining up with TRBD1. With 5 bases clipped from V and 1 base from J, the junction kept 5 bases outside the gene matches. The CDR3 runs to 16 residues. Per germline, CDR1 SGHDT and CDR2 YYEEEE. CDR3 amino acids: CASSSGTGGSNQPQHF. DNA for the CDR3: TGTGCCAGCAGTTCCGGGACAGGGGGGAGCAATCAGCCCCAGCATTTT.

This clonotype was picked up many times. In DNA form, the CDR3 reads TGTGCCAGCAGCTCTTTTCAGGAGCGGTTCAGTGGCTACACCTTC. It is translated as CASSSFQERFSGYTF. The chain uses TRBV7-2 and TRBJ1-2, with unresolved D. The CDR3 consists of 15 residues. The V gene lost 4 bases and the J gene lost 7 bases, with 19 bases spanning the gap. CDR1 is SGHTA, CDR2 FQGNSA, per germline.

This clonotype was seen a few times. The chain recombines TRBV20-1 with TRBJ2-4; D uncertain. The CDR3 spans 14 residues. The V end was cut by 6 bases, the J end by 0 bases, with 12 bases between. Germline V gene sequence: CDR1 DFQATT, CDR2 SNEGSKA (reference sequence). The CDR3 here is CSAKDGLAKNIQYF. The CDR3 DNA reads as TGCAGTGCAAAGGATGGGCTAGCCAAAAACATTCAGTACTTC.

Comment on this clonotype: One end of the junction fails to match germline, which may point to a read error. J is TRBJ2-5 and V is TRBV7-6; TRBD2 matches 9 bases. Per the germline V gene, CDR1 is SGHVS and CDR2 is FNYEAQ. The CDR3 loop spans 19 amino acids. Written as DNA, the CDR3 is TGTGCCAACAGCCCCTTAGCGGAGGGAACAGCGGGAGGCCCACAGACCCAGTACTTC. Translated, it gives CANSPLAEGTAGGPQTQYF.

At least ten counts were recorded for this clonotype. The gene calls are TRBV11-2 and TRBJ2-6; 8 bases agree with TRBD1. Germline values: CDR1 SGHAT, CDR2 FQNNGV. Trimming took 5 bases from V and 4 from J; bases not matched to a gene: 7. The CDR3 runs to 16 residues. The CDR3 loop reads CASSLSRGPGANVLTF. The CDR3 DNA sequence: TGTGCCAGCAGCCTCAGCAGGGGGCCGGGGGCCAACGTCCTGACTTTC. The variable domain in full, with the rest retrieved from reference TRBV11-2 and TRBJ2-6, is EAGVAQSPRYKIIEKRQSVAFWCNPISGHATLYWYQQILGQGPKLLIQFQNNGVVDDSQLPKDRFSAERLKGVDSTLKIQPAKLEDSAVYLCASSLSRGPGANVLTFGAGSRLTVL.

This clonotype was detected only a few times. This sequence joins TRBV4-2 and TRBJ2-7, with TRBD2 identical over 9 bases. The V gene's germline CDR1 is LGHNA and CDR2 YNFKEQ. CDR3 length: 15 amino acids. The trim removed 4 bases at V and 7 bases at J, leaving 11 bases unmatched. For the CDR3, the DNA is TGTGCCAGCAGCCCCGAAGCGGGAGGCCAGTGGGAGCAGTACTTC. The encoded protein is CASSPEAGGQWEQYF.

The chain links TRBV18 to TRBJ2-3; D possibly corresponds to TRBD1 (6 bases). Looked up from germline, CDR1 is KGHSH and CDR2 is LQKENI. The CDR3 length is 17 residues. With 4 bases removed from V and 0 bases from J, the gap between germline ends came to 17 bases. The CDR3 here is CASSLYSPGQSTDTQYF. The CDR3 DNA sequence: TGTGCCAGCTCACTGTACTCTCCGGGACAAAGCACAGATACGCAGTATTTT.

The table lists this clonotype with a few counts. The V call is TRBV2, the J call TRBJ2-2; D ambiguous. V dropped 3 bases and J dropped 0 bases, with 11 bases sitting between them. CDR3 length: 16 residues. Germline V lookup: CDR1 SNHLY, CDR2 FYNNEI. CDR3 residues: CASSDRIIANTGELFF. The CDR3 DNA follows: TGTGCCAGCAGTGACAGGATAATCGCGAACACCGGGGAGCTGTTTTTT.

The J gene is TRBJ2-7, the V gene TRBV7-2; TRBD2 matches 8 bases. The J segment lost 3 bases and the V segment lost 5 bases, leaving 6 bases of the junction unmatched. The germline V gene encodes CDR1 SGHTA and CDR2 FQGNSA. The CDR3 runs 14 residues. CDR3: CASSPGTSIYEQYF. In DNA, the CDR3 is TGTGCCAGCAGCCCCGGGACTAGTATCTACGAGCAGTACTTC.

V is TRBV20-1 and J is TRBJ2-7; D unresolved. Trimming shortened V by 3 bases and J by 2 bases, and 11 bases separated the two germline ends. Germline CDR1 DFQATT, CDR2 SNEGSKA (reference sequence). The CDR3 extends over 13 amino acids. The CDR3 reads CSASNEWAYEQYF. CDR3 bases: TGCAGTGCTAGTAACGAGTGGGCCTACGAGCAGTACTTC.

This clonotype has ten or more counts. The V call is TRBV7-8, the J call TRBJ2-7; 7 bases fit TRBD2. The CDR3 has 14 residues. V shed 1 base and J 7 bases; nucleotides not matched to a gene: 7. CDR1 is SGHVS and CDR2 is FQNEAQ in the germline V gene. The CDR3 DNA follows: TGTGCCAGCAGCTTAGGGGGGAGGGCCCGGGAGCAGTACTTC. Translating it yields CASSLGGRAREQYF.

This clonotype was detected ten times or more. V usage is TRBV6-2 or TRBV6-3 and J usage is TRBJ2-1; 10 nucleotides agree with TRBD2. The length of the CDR3 is 17 residues. Germline assignment: CDR1 MNHEY and CDR2 SVGEGT. Trimming cost V 4 bases and J 0 bases; bases outside gene matches: 6. The CDR3: CASSSQGLANSYNEQFF. The CDR3 coding sequence is TGTGCCAGCAGTTCCCAGGGACTAGCGAACTCCTACAATGAGCAGTTCTTC.

The V call is TRBV9, the J call TRBJ2-3; 10 bases agree with TRBD2. Trimming removed 3 bases from V and 5 bases from J; junction bases left unmatched: 9. The CDR3 runs 16 residues. CDR1 and CDR2 (germline): SGDLS, YYNGEE. CDR3: CASSASGTSVGDTQYF. In nucleotides, the CDR3 is TGTGCCAGCAGCGCCTCAGGGACTAGCGTGGGAGATACGCAGTATTTT.

This clonotype was seen at least ten times. The J gene is TRBJ2-7, the V gene TRBV7-2; 9 bases fit TRBD1. This CDR3 is 15 amino acids long. Losses at the gene ends were 5 bases for V and 6 bases for J; bases not matched to a gene: 11. CDR1 is SGHTA and CDR2 is FQGNSA in the germline V gene. The chain's CDR3 is CASSHHRDRDFEQYF. CDR3 DNA sequence: TGTGCCAGCAGCCATCACCGGGACAGGGACTTCGAGCAGTACTTC.

The sample holds many counts of this clonotype. The genes are TRBV11-2 and TRBJ2-3, with 7 bases lining up with TRBD1. Per the germline V gene, CDR1 is SGHAT and CDR2 is FQNNGV. V trimming: 4 bases; J trimming: 0 bases; junction bases outside the gene matches: 4. This CDR3 comprises 15 residues. The CDR3 here is CASSSPQGSTDTQYF. CDR3 coding DNA: TGTGCCAGCAGCTCCCCACAGGGGAGCACAGATACGCAGTATTTT.

This clonotype was seen many times. The chain carries TRBV9 and TRBJ1-1; 7 nucleotides agree with TRBD1. V dropped 0 bases and J dropped 1; count of bases not matched to a gene: 3. Germline V gene lookup returns CDR1 SGDLS and CDR2 YYNGEE. The CDR3 runs to 15 residues. CDR3 protein: CASSVAGGRNTEAFF. The CDR3 region has the DNA TGTGCCAGCAGCGTAGCAGGGGGAAGGAACACTGAAGCTTTCTTT.

The chain has TRBV7-2 and TRBJ1-2, with D unresolved. Germline CDR1 is SGHTA and CDR2 is FQGNSA. V was cut by 2 bases and J by 8 bases, with 18 bases left in between. The CDR3 is 15 residues long. The chain's CDR3 is CASSLFGHPGEGYTF. CDR3 nucleotides: TGTGCCAGCAGCTTATTTGGCCATCCCGGAGAGGGCTACACCTTC. The complete variable domain, with remaining parts taken from reference TRBV7-2 and TRBJ1-2, reads GAGVSQSPSNKVTEKGKDVELRCDPISGHTALYWYRQSLGQGLEFLIYFQGNSAPDKSGLPSDRFSAERTGGSVSTLTIQRTQQEDSAVYLCASSLFGHPGEGYTFGSGTRLTVV.

This clonotype came up many times. The CDR3, as DNA: TGTGCCTGGAGGGCGTGGGACAGGGGAAACACCGGGGAGCTGTTTTTT. Residues: CAWRAWDRGNTGELFF. The V call is TRBV30, the J call TRBJ2-2, with 10 bases aligning to TRBD1. V was clipped by 3 bases and J by 2 bases; unmatched bases: 6. Germline CDR1 is GTSNPN and CDR2 is SVGIG (reference sequence). There are 16 residues in the CDR3.

This clonotype was counted at least ten times. The gene calls are TRBV7-3 and TRBJ2-1; 11 positions match TRBD2. The germline gives CDR1 SGHTA, CDR2 FQGTGA. The CDR3 is 16 amino acids. J was trimmed by 6 bases and V by 0 bases; bases with no gene match: 4. The CDR3 region is CASSLTGGLAVNEQFF. Here the CDR3 DNA reads TGTGCCAGCAGCTTAACGGGGGGACTAGCGGTCAATGAGCAGTTCTTC.

This clonotype was recorded many times. The chain uses TRBV18 and TRBJ2-7; D may match TRBD1 or TRBD2 (5 bases each). CDR3 length: 13 amino acids. The V and J ends lost 6 bases and 5 bases respectively, with 14 bases between them. The germline V gene encodes CDR1 KGHSH and CDR2 LQKENI. The CDR3 DNA is TGTGCCAGCTCCCCGACCGGGACCAACGAGCAGTACTTC. As protein: CASSPTGTNEQYF.

This clonotype was picked up many times. This chain joins TRBV5-1 and TRBJ1-1, with D maybe TRBD1 (6 bases). The germline V gene encodes CDR1 SGHRS and CDR2 YFSETQ. Trimming took off 4 bases at V and 2 bases at J, with 15 bases between the two ends. The CDR3 is made up of 15 amino acids. CDR3 sequence (DNA): TGCGCCAGCAGCGCCTCGACAGGTATCAACACTGAAGCTTTCTTT. Translation: CASSASTGINTEAFF.

This clonotype was seen many times. The CDR3 DNA reads TGTGCCAGCGAATCTAGCGGGAGCCATAATGAGCAGTTCTTC. This gives the protein CASESSGSHNEQFF. The gene calls are TRBV7-2 and TRBJ2-1, with 10 bases that match TRBD2. Unmatched junction bases numbered 8, after V lost 8 bases and J lost 7 bases. The CDR3 runs 14 residues. Germline values: CDR1 SGHTA, CDR2 FQGNSA. The entire variable domain, with the rest obtained from reference TRBV7-2 and TRBJ2-1, is as follows: GAGVSQSPSNKVTEKGKDVELRCDPISGHTALYWYRQSLGQGLEFLIYFQGNSAPDKSGLPSDRFSAERTGGSVSTLTIQRTQQEDSAVYLCASESSGSHNEQFFGPGTRLTVL.

The rearrangement joins TRBV3-1 to TRBJ1-4, with 7 bases fitting TRBD1. J gave up 3 bases and V 4 bases, and 5 bases lay outside the gene matches. This CDR3 has 15 amino acids. Germline lookup yields CDR1 LGHDT and CDR2 YNNKEL (reference sequence). CDR3 amino acids: CASSPVGTANEKLFF. CDR3 DNA: TGTGCCAGCAGCCCAGTAGGGACAGCTAATGAAAAACTGTTTTTT.

The gene calls are TRBV11-2 and TRBJ1-4; no definite D call. Germline V gene data show CDR1 as SGHAT and CDR2 as FQNNGV. This CDR3 region has 16 residues. V lost 5 bases and J 0 bases, leaving 13 bases between the germline ends. The CDR3 here is CASSPIYGATNEKLFF. The CDR3 DNA is TGTGCCAGCAGCCCCATCTACGGAGCAACTAATGAAAAACTGTTTTTT.

V is TRBV5-1 and J is TRBJ1-4; a weak D match, TRBD1 (5 bases). The V and J ends lost 2 bases and 8 bases respectively, with 10 bases between them. The CDR3 contains 13 residues. Germline-derived CDR1 and CDR2 are SGHRS and YFSETQ. As DNA, the CDR3 is TGCGCCAGCAGCTTTACAGGAGCCGAAAAACTGTTTTTT. This translates into CASSFTGAEKLFF.